This T cell receptor (beta chain) was captured in a study of cytomegalovirus exposure and HLA in healthy donors. At the level of the study: In an earlier analysis, around 120 million unique TCR beta sequences were found from some 180 million T cells.

Vbeta (60) and Jbeta (13) primers were used in the PCR. The protocol was immunoSEQ multiplex PCR, while the TCRdb copy is restricted to in-frame clones and leaves out a portion. The sample holds 130,000 to 150,000 clones, around three quarters seen once. CDR1 and CDR2 from the germline V gene are MNHEY and SMNVEV (reference sequence). J was trimmed by 6 bases and V by 2 bases; bases with no gene match: 2. This CDR3 contains 15 residues. Sequencing input: PBMCs. This chain connects TRBV27 to TRBJ2-2; 11 positions match TRBD2. The origin of this receptor is a man between 40 and 49 years old in good health and CMV-seropositive. CDR3 in amino acids: CASSLRLAGPGELFF. In nucleotides, the CDR3 is TGTGCCAGCAGTTTACGACTAGCGGGACCCGGGGAGCTGTTTTTT.